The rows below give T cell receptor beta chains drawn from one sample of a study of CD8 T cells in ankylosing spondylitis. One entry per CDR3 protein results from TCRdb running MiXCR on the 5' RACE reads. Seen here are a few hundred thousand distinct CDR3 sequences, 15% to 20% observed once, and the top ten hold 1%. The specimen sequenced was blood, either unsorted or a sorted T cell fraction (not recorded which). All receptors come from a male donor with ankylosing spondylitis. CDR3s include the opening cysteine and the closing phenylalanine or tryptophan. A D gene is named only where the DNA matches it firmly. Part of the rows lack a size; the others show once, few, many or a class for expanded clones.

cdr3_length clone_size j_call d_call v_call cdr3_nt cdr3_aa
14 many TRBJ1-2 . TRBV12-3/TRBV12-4 TGTGCCAGCAGGGCCCAGGGAGCTAACTATGGCTACACCTTC CASRAQGANYGYTF
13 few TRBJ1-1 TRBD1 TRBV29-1 TGCAGCGTTGGGACAGGGGGCTTCGCTGAAGCTTTCTTT CSVGTGGFAEAFF
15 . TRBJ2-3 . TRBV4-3 TGCGCCAGCAGCCAAGATGGAAGACGGGAGGATACGCAGTATTTT CASSQDGRREDTQYF
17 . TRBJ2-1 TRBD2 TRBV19 TGTGCCAGTAGCGCTACTGGACTAGCGGGAGTTCTCAATGAGCAGTTCTTC CASSATGLAGVLNEQFF
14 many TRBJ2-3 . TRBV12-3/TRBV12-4 TGTGCCAGCAGTTTAAGACAGGGCACAGATACGCAGTATTTT CASSLRQGTDTQYF
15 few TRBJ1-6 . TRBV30 TGTGCCTGGAGTGGGCAGAACACCCTAAATTCACCCCTCCACTTT CAWSGQNTLNSPLHF
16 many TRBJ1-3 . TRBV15 TGTGCCACCAGCAGAGCTTTTCCATTCTCTGGAAACACCATATATTTT CATSRAFPFSGNTIYF
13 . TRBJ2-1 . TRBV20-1 TGCAGTGCTAGAACTCCTTCCTACAATGAGCAGTTCTTC CSARTPSYNEQFF
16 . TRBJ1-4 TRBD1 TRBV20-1 TGCAGTGCTCGCCCCCCCGGGACAGGGCGGAATGAAAAACTGTTTTTT CSARPPGTGRNEKLFF
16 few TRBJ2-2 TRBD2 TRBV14 TGTGCCAGCAGCCAAGTGCTAGCGGGGGTCTCCGGGGAGCTGTTTTTT CASSQVLAGVSGELFF
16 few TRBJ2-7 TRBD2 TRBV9 TGTGCCAGCAGCCGTTATCCGGGGGGGCGTACCTACGAGCAGTACTTC CASSRYPGGRTYEQYF
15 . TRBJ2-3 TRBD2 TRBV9 TGTGCCAGCAGCGTTGATAGCGGGAGGGGAGATACGCAGTATTTT CASSVDSGRGDTQYF
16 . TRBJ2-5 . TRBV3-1 TGTGCCAGCAGCCAAGTGCCATTGGAGCGGAGAGAGACCCAGTACTTC CASSQVPLERRETQYF
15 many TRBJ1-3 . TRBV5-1 TGCGCCAGCAGCCCCGACGGTACCTCTGGAAACACCATATATTTT CASSPDGTSGNTIYF
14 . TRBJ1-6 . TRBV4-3 TGCGCCAGCAGCCAAGATGCGAGTTCTTCACCCCTCCACTTT CASSQDASSSPLHF
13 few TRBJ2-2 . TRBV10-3 TGTGCCATCCGGAAGGAGGGGCCCGGGGAGCTGTTTTTT CAIRKEGPGELFF
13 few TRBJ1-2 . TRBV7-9 TGTGCCAGCAGCCCCGACAGCGGGGACGGCTACACCTTC CASSPDSGDGYTF
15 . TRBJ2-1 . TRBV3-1 TGTGCCAGCAGCCGCGGCGGGGGCCCTCAGCGTGAGCAGTTCTTC CASSRGGGPQREQFF
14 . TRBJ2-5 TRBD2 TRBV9 TGTGCCAGCAGGGCCCGACTGGGGGGGGAGACCCAGTACTTC CASRARLGGETQYF
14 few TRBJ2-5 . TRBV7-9 TGTGCCAGCAGCCCGGGGGGCACTCAAGAGACCCAGTACTTC CASSPGGTQETQYF
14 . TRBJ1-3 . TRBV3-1 TGTGCCAGCACCTCAGGGCGAGGCGGAAACACCATATATTTT CASTSGRGGNTIYF
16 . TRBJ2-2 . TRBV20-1 TGCAGTGCTAGAGATTTCGGGGCCAAGAACACCGGGGAGCTGTTTTTT CSARDFGAKNTGELFF
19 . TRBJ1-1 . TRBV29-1 TGCAGCGTTGTCCTAGAGCCCCCCAAGAAAAGGCCGCGACGGACTGAAGCTTTCTTT CSVVLEPPKKRPRRTEAFF
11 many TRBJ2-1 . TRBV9 TGTGCCAGCAGCGATCTCAATGAGCAGTTCTTC CASSDLNEQFF
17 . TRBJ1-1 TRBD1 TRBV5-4 TGTGCCAGCAGCTTGGCATTGGCAGGGGGCCAGAACACTGAAGCTTTCTTT CASSLALAGGQNTEAFF
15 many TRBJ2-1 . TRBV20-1 TGCAGTGCTATTAACGCGAAAACCTCCTACAATGAGCAGTTCTTC CSAINAKTSYNEQFF
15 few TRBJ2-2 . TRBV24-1 TGTGCCACCAGTGATTTGGGACAGAACACCGGGGAGCTGTTTTTT CATSDLGQNTGELFF
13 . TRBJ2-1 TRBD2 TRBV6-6 TGTGCCAGCAGTTTTGGACTAGTTAACGAGCAGTTCTTC CASSFGLVNEQFF
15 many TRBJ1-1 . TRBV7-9 TGTGCCAGCAGCTTAGGGGGGGCGATGAACACTGAAGCTTTCTTT CASSLGGAMNTEAFF
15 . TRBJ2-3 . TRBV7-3 TGTGCCAGCAGCTTGATCAGCGAAAGCACAGATACGCAGTATTTT CASSLISESTDTQYF
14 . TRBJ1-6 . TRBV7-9 TGTGCCAGCAGCTTAAACAGGGAGGGATCACCCCTCCACTTT CASSLNREGSPLHF
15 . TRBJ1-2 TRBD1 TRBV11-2 TGTGCCAGCAGAGGGTTGGGGACAGGGGGCTTTGGCTACACCTTC CASRGLGTGGFGYTF
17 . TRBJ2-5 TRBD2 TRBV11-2 TGTGCCAGCAGCTTAGGGGTTAGCGGGAGGACGGGGGAGACCCAGTACTTC CASSLGVSGRTGETQYF
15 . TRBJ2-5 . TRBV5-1 TGCGCCAGCAGCTCCGTAGGGACATTGGGAGAGACCCAGTACTTC CASSSVGTLGETQYF
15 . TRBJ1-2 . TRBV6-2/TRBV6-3 TGTGCCAGCAGAAACCCAGGGCTCTGGGGCTATGGCTACACCTTC CASRNPGLWGYGYTF
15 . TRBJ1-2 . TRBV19 TGTGCCAGTAGTACTGGGGAAACAGGAGGCGCTGGCTACACCTTC CASSTGETGGAGYTF
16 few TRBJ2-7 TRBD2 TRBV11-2 TGTGCCAGCAGCCCCGGGGGACTAGCGGGATTCTACGAGCAGTACTTC CASSPGGLAGFYEQYF
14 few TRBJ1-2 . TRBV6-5 TGTGCCAGCAGTTACAAAGAGGGCCCTTATGGCTACACCTTC CASSYKEGPYGYTF
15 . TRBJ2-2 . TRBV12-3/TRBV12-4 TGTGCCAGCAGTCCTCAGGGGTTTGGCACCGGGGAGCTGTTTTTT CASSPQGFGTGELFF
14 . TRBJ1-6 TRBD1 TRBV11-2 TGTGCCAGCAGCATAGACAGGGAAGGGTCACCCCTCCACTTT CASSIDREGSPLHF
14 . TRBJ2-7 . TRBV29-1 TGCAGCGTTGAGGGCAGGGGTGGATCCTACGAGCAGTACTTC CSVEGRGGSYEQYF